These 15 T cell receptor beta chains originate from one sample sequenced in a study of blood T cell repertoires in COVID-19. Repertoires were generated with immunoSEQ multiplex PCR, while TCRdb's copy carries only in-frame clones and drops some. The profile shows around 200,000 clones, approximately 79% of them singletons. Sequencing used peripheral blood. The receptors stem from a man aged 45-65 years who had recovered from COVID-19.

This clone was seen more than once but under ten times. V is TRBV7-9 and J is TRBJ2-1; 13 bases are shared with TRBD2. The CDR3 is 15 residues long. Trimming took 7 bases from V and 8 from J; bases not matched to a gene: 8. CDR1 and CDR2 from the germline V gene are SEHNR and FQNEAQ (reference sequence). CDR3 region: CASTRTSGGSYEQFF. CDR3 bases: TGTGCCAGCACCAGGACTAGCGGGGGTTCCTATGAGCAGTTCTTC.

The V call is TRBV24-1, the J call TRBJ1-1; D is ambiguous. The V gene lost 3 bases and the J gene lost 9 bases, with 10 bases spanning the gap. CDR1 and CDR2 (germline): KGHDR, SFDVKD. This CDR3 contains 12 residues. CDR3 DNA: TGTGCCACCAGTGATCGGGGAGAGAAAGCTTTCTTT. Residues: CATSDRGEKAFF.

This clone was detected a few times. The gene calls are TRBV3-1 (or the pseudogene TRBV3-2) and TRBJ2-7, with a possible D match to TRBD2 (6 bases). The CDR3 totals 14 residues. V lost 0 bases, J lost 1 base, and 7 bases lay in between. CDR1 and CDR2 from the germline V gene are LGHDT and YNNKEL (reference sequence). CDR3 coding DNA: TGTGCCAGCAGCCAAGATGGGGGGTCCTACGAGCAGTACTTC. Translation gives CASSQDGGSYEQYF.

This chain uses TRBV15 with TRBJ1-1; 7 bases line up with TRBD1. V lost 1 base, J lost 1 base, and 6 bases stayed unmatched. Germline V lookup: CDR1 LNHNV, CDR2 YYDKDF (reference sequence). The CDR3 length is 16 residues. The DNA of the CDR3 is TGTGCCACCAGCAGAGTCCTGACAGGGCCGAACACTGAAGCTTTCTTT. The encoded protein is CATSRVLTGPNTEAFF.

The chain carries TRBV7-3 and TRBJ2-3, with TRBD1 as a possible D gene (5 bases). Trimming removed 3 bases from V and 2 bases from J, with 9 bases in between. Germline V gene sequence: CDR1 SGHTA, CDR2 FQGTGA. The CDR3 is made up of 14 amino acids. The CDR3 reads CASSFVGPTDTQYF. The CDR3 DNA is TGTGCCAGCAGCTTCGTGGGGCCCACAGATACGCAGTATTTT. Filled out from reference TRBV7-3 and TRBJ2-3, the complete variable domain reads GAGVSQTPSNKVTEKGKYVELRCDPISGHTALYWYRQSLGQGPEFLIYFQGTGAADDSGLPNDRFFAVRPEGSVSTLKIQRTERGDSAVYLCASSFVGPTDTQYFGPGTRLTVL.

This chain joins TRBV5-4 and TRBJ1-2, with TRBD1 matching over 12 bases. V dropped 5 bases and J dropped 7; count of bases not matched to a gene: 9. This CDR3 is built from 15 residues. Germline assignment: CDR1 SGHNT and CDR2 YYREEE (reference sequence). CDR3 sequence: CASRGGDRGLRGYTF. Here the CDR3 DNA reads TGTGCCAGCAGAGGGGGGGACAGGGGGCTTCGTGGCTACACCTTC.

The chain links TRBV6-5 to TRBJ1-1, with a weak D call TRBD1 (6 bases). The V end was cut by 6 bases, the J end by 0 bases, with 14 bases between. The length of the CDR3 is 15 residues. Germline lookup yields CDR1 MNHEY and CDR2 SVGAGI. CDR3 sequence reads: CASRYETGMNTEAFF. CDR3 nucleotides: TGTGCCAGCAGATACGAGACAGGAATGAACACTGAAGCTTTCTTT.

The J gene is TRBJ1-4, the V gene TRBV24-1; D not resolved. TRBJ2-2 matches the DNA end more closely, so the J call is doubtful. This CDR3 spans 12 amino acids. Germline loops: CDR1 KGHDR, CDR2 SFDVKD. The CDR3 coding sequence is TGTGCCACCAGTCCGTCCGGTGTGGAGCTGTTTTTT. It translates to CATSPSGVELFF.

The rearrangement links TRBV5-1 to TRBJ2-5; D is possibly TRBD2 (5 bases). The CDR3 consists of 15 residues. CDR1 is SGHRS, CDR2 YFSETQ, per germline. Deletions cut 0 bases from V and 1 base from J, with 10 bases between. For the CDR3, the DNA is TGCGCCAGCAGCTTGGTGGCTAGCAGCCAAGAGACCCAGTACTTC. The encoded protein is CASSLVASSQETQYF. Variable domain in full (rest from reference TRBV5-1 and TRBJ2-5): KAGVTQTPRYLIKTRGQQVTLSCSPISGHRSVSWYQQTPGQGLQFLFEYFSETQRNKGNFPGRFSGRQFSNSRSEMNVSTLELGDSALYLCASSLVASSQETQYFGPGTRLLVL.

The chain has TRBV6-2 or TRBV6-3 and TRBJ2-5, with TRBD1 matching 10 bases. J lost 7 bases, V lost 6 bases, and 2 bases had no gene match. Germline CDR1 MNHEY, CDR2 SVGEGT. The CDR3 has 12 residues. CDR3: CASSGQGGTQYF. The CDR3 region has the DNA TGTGCCAGCAGCGGACAGGGGGGGACCCAGTACTTC.

The chain is built from TRBV4-1 and TRBJ2-4; a possible D gene is TRBD2 (6 bases). CDR3 size: 17 residues. Per the germline V gene, CDR1 is MGHRA and CDR2 is YSYEKL. Deletions cut 2 bases from V and 3 bases from J, with 17 bases between. The CDR3 DNA follows: TGCGCCAGCAGCCAACCGACTAGTTCTTTTGTCAAAAACATTCAGTACTTC. Translated: CASSQPTSSFVKNIQYF.

The CDR3 DNA reads as TGTGCCAGCAGTGAAAGGGCTGGACAGGGCTGGTCACCCCTCCACTTT. It translates to CASSERAGQGWSPLHF. The rearrangement joins TRBV6-1 to TRBJ1-6; 8 bases match TRBD1. The trim removed 2 bases at V and 10 bases at J, leaving 10 bases unmatched. Per germline, CDR1 MNHNS and CDR2 SASEGT. This CDR3 region has 16 residues.

CDR3 in amino acids: CASSPRAGNEQFF. In DNA form, the CDR3 reads TGTGCCAGCAGCCCCAGGGCGGGAAATGAGCAGTTCTTC. The gene calls are TRBV9 and TRBJ2-1; perhaps TRBD2 as D (6 bases). V was shortened by 4 bases and J by 7 bases, with 12 bases between the two germline ends. Germline V lookup: CDR1 SGDLS, CDR2 YYNGEE. The CDR3 has 13 amino acids.

The table lists this clone with a few counts. The chain recombines TRBV5-1 with TRBJ1-1; D unresolved. Germline CDR1 and CDR2: SGHRS and YFSETQ. Trimming left V 4 bases short and J 8 bases short, with 21 bases between. CDR3 size: 15 residues. The chain's CDR3 is CASSAQSWEVNEAFF. CDR3 coding DNA: TGCGCCAGCAGCGCACAGTCCTGGGAGGTGAACGAAGCTTTCTTT.

V gene TRBV2 combines with J gene TRBJ2-1, with D maybe TRBD2 (6 bases). CDR3 length: 14 residues. The V gene's germline CDR1 is SNHLY and CDR2 FYNNEI. The ends were cut back, 3 bases at V and 11 bases at J, with 17 bases in the middle. CDR3 DNA sequence: TGTGCCAGCAGTGAGGGGGGTACAACGCCAAAGCAGTTCTTC. Translation: CASSEGGTTPKQFF.